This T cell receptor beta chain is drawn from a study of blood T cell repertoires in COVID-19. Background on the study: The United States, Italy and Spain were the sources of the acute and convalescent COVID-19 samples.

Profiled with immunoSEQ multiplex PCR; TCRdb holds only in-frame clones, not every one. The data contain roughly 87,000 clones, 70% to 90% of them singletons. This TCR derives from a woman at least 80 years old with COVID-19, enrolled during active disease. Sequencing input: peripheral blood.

The CDR3 sequence is CATQRGFNDEQFF. In DNA form, the CDR3 reads TGTGCCACCCAAAGGGGTTTTAACGATGAGCAGTTCTTC. V gene TRBV10-3 combines with J gene TRBJ2-1; a possible D gene is TRBD1 (5 bases). The CDR3 runs 13 residues. V shed 10 bases and J shed 8 bases, with 18 bases lying between them. The V gene's germline CDR1 is ENHRY and CDR2 SYGVKD.